The next 29 T cell receptor beta chains were all read from a single sample in a study of blood T cell repertoires in COVID-19. Assay used: immunoSEQ multiplex PCR; TCRdb lists only in-frame clones, some missing. Found here are about half a million clones, less than 90% of them singletons; the top ten hold 8% to 9.5%. The sequenced sample consisted of PBMCs or T cells enriched from blood (not recorded which). Every receptor here comes from a woman between 55 and 75 years old who had recovered from COVID-19.

The chain employs TRBV3-1 (or the pseudogene TRBV3-2) and TRBJ2-3; D is perhaps TRBD2 (5 bases). This CDR3 region has 16 residues. V was clipped by 5 bases and J by 4 bases, with 19 bases between them. The germline V gene encodes CDR1 LGHDT and CDR2 YNNKEL (reference sequence). The chain's CDR3 is CASSFPRSGVSDTQYF. The DNA of the CDR3 is TGTGCCAGCAGCTTCCCCCGGAGCGGCGTCTCAGATACGCAGTATTTT.

V usage is TRBV7-9 and J usage is TRBJ1-3, with TRBD1 matching over 7 bases. Trimming cost V 3 bases and J 4 bases; bases outside gene matches: 3. Germline lookup yields CDR1 SEHNR and CDR2 FQNEAQ (reference sequence). This CDR3 comprises 14 residues. The CDR3, as DNA: TGTGCCAGCAGCTTTACGGGACAGGGAAACACCATATATTTT. Residues: CASSFTGQGNTIYF. The full variable domain, its missing parts supplied by reference TRBV7-9 and TRBJ1-3, is DTGVSQNPRHKITKRGQNVTFRCDPISEHNRLYWYRQTLGQGPEFLTYFQNEAQLEKSRLLSDRFSAERPKGSFSTLEIQRTEQGDSAMYLCASSFTGQGNTIYFGEGSWLTVV.

This sequence joins TRBV29-1 and TRBJ1-2; D call uncertain. The V and J ends lost 3 bases and 3 bases respectively, with 14 bases between them. Germline V gene lookup returns CDR1 SQVTM and CDR2 ANQGSEA. This CDR3 spans 14 amino acids. The CDR3 sequence is CSVDVPGFYYGYTF. The CDR3 DNA reads TGCAGCGTTGATGTGCCGGGATTCTACTATGGCTACACCTTC. The full variable domain, with the rest looked up from reference TRBV29-1 and TRBJ1-2, is SAVISQKPSRDICQRGTSLTIQCQVDSQVTMMFWYRQQPGQSLTLIATANQGSEATYESGFVIDKFPISRPNLTFSTLTVSNMSPEDSSIYLCSVDVPGFYYGYTFGSGTRLTVV.

V usage is TRBV4-1 and J usage is TRBJ1-2; 10 bases are shared with TRBD1. Germline V CDR1 and CDR2: MGHRA, YSYEKL. The junction had 6 bases not matched to a gene; V was cut back by 0 bases and J by 2 bases. The CDR3 contains 17 residues. The CDR3 loop is CASSQDPRQGANYGYTF. CDR3 bases: TGCGCCAGCAGCCAAGATCCCCGACAGGGGGCGAACTATGGCTACACCTTC.

The V and J genes are TRBV5-5 and TRBJ1-1, with D possibly being TRBD1 (6 bases). In germline, CDR1 is SGHKS, CDR2 YYEKEE (reference sequence). The V gene lost 4 bases and the J gene lost 3 bases, with 19 bases spanning the gap. This CDR3 spans 16 amino acids. The CDR3 region is CASSTRAGGHDTEAFF. CDR3 sequence (DNA): TGTGCCAGCAGCACCAGGGCGGGGGGGCACGACACTGAAGCTTTCTTT.

V gene TRBV19 combines with J gene TRBJ2-2; TRBD1 aligns across 8 bases. J was trimmed by 7 bases and V by 10 bases; bases with no gene match: 11. CDR3 length equals 14 residues. The germline gives CDR1 LNHDA, CDR2 SQIVND (reference sequence). CDR3 protein: CAMRAGGLVGELFF. The CDR3 DNA is TGTGCCATGAGGGCAGGGGGCTTGGTCGGGGAGCTGTTTTTT.

The chain recombines TRBV2 with TRBJ1-2; the D gene is possibly TRBD1 (6 bases). The V gene lost 4 bases and the J gene lost 8 bases, with 20 bases spanning the gap. Germline V gene lookup returns CDR1 SNHLY and CDR2 FYNNEI. The CDR3 contains 15 residues. The CDR3 region is CASSGVKDRDRGYTF. CDR3 nucleotides: TGTGCCAGCAGTGGGGTGAAGGACAGAGATCGGGGCTACACCTTC.

This clone was counted a single time. This chain uses TRBV28 with TRBJ1-4; no firm D call. The V gene lost 5 bases and the J gene lost 0 bases, with 13 bases spanning the gap. This CDR3 has 16 residues. Germline-derived CDR1 and CDR2 are MDHEN and SYDVKM. This CDR3 is CASSTRHGSTNEKLFF. DNA of the CDR3: TGTGCCAGCAGTACTCGACACGGCTCAACTAATGAAAAACTGTTTTTT.

The chain uses TRBV5-1 and TRBJ1-6; tentative D call: TRBD1 (6 bases). Between the trimmed V and J ends, which lost 0 bases and 9 bases, there was a span of 10 bases. This CDR3 is 14 amino acids long. CDR1 SGHRS and CDR2 YFSETQ come from the germline V gene. CDR3 in amino acids: CASSLEQGFSPLHF. The CDR3 region has the DNA TGCGCCAGCAGCTTGGAGCAGGGGTTTTCACCCCTCCACTTT.

The chain uses TRBV28 and TRBJ2-3, with 12 bases lining up with TRBD2. The V gene end was trimmed by 5 bases and the J gene end by 7 bases; junction bases not matched to a gene: 7. This CDR3 comprises 15 residues. In germline, CDR1 is MDHEN, CDR2 SYDVKM. The CDR3 is CASSPTSGGLYTQYF. Here the CDR3 DNA reads TGTGCCAGCAGTCCTACTAGCGGGGGGTTATATACGCAGTATTTT.

This clone was counted between two and nine times. The chain combines TRBV6-5 with TRBJ1-6; TRBD1 aligns across 8 bases. Germline CDR1 reads MNHEY; CDR2 reads SVGAGI. The V and J ends lost 7 bases and 2 bases, in that order; junction bases with no gene match: 1. This CDR3 is built from 14 residues. The CDR3 DNA reads TGTGCCAGCAAGGACAGGGCCTATAATTCACCCCTCCACTTT. Encoded protein: CASKDRAYNSPLHF.

The chain uses TRBV19 and TRBJ2-3; tentative D call: TRBD1 (6 bases). Germline CDR1 reads LNHDA; CDR2 reads SQIVND (reference sequence). With 5 bases removed from V and 1 base from J, the gap between germline ends came to 13 bases. This CDR3 has 15 amino acids. The CDR3: CASSLTGPGTDTQYF. CDR3 DNA: TGTGCCAGTAGTTTGACAGGTCCGGGCACAGATACGCAGTATTTT.

V usage is TRBV6-5 and J usage is TRBJ2-7; possibly TRBD1 for D (6 bases). The germline V gene has CDR1 MNHEY and CDR2 SVGAGI. This CDR3 comprises 13 residues. V lost 6 bases and J lost 5, with 14 bases in between. CDR3 sequence reads: CASRPNQGHEQYV. CDR3 sequence (DNA): TGTGCCAGCAGACCGAATCAGGGGCACGAGCAGTACGTC.

The chain combines TRBV29-1 with TRBJ1-4; D gene unclear. The V end was cut by 5 bases, the J end by 5 bases, with 12 bases between. CDR1 and CDR2 from the germline V gene are SQVTM and ANQGSEA. The CDR3 extends over 13 amino acids. The CDR3 DNA reads TGCAGCGTTCTGAACAGATCGAATGAAAAACTGTTTTTT. It translates to CSVLNRSNEKLFF.

The V call is TRBV7-2, the J call TRBJ2-5; 15 bases are shared with TRBD2. The germline gives CDR1 SGHTA, CDR2 FQGNSA. After removal of 6 bases from V and 3 bases from J, the junction contained 2 bases not matched to a gene. The CDR3 loop spans 15 amino acids. The CDR3 nucleotides are TGTGCCAGCAGACGGACTAGCGGGGGGGAAGAGACCCAGTACTTC. It encodes CASRRTSGGEETQYF.

The chain joins TRBV6-6 to TRBJ2-2; the D gene is possibly TRBD1 (6 bases). CDR1 is MNHNY, CDR2 SVGAGI, per germline (reference sequence). Between the trimmed V and J ends, which lost 7 bases and 3 bases, there was a span of 12 bases. The CDR3 extends over 14 amino acids. Here the CDR3 reads CASTTGFDTGELFF. CDR3 bases: TGTGCCAGCACTACAGGGTTTGACACCGGGGAGCTGTTTTTT.

The chain joins TRBV2 to TRBJ1-4; 10 bases agree with TRBD1. CDR1 is SNHLY, CDR2 FYNNEI, per germline. The trim removed 11 bases at V and 1 base at J, leaving 13 bases unmatched. This CDR3 has 17 amino acids. CDR3 region: CAGRRDRGGITNEKLFF. The CDR3 DNA is TGTGCCGGTCGCCGGGACAGGGGAGGGATAACTAATGAAAAACTGTTTTTT.

The chain recombines TRBV5-1 with TRBJ2-3; D is perhaps TRBD1 (5 bases). The germline V gene encodes CDR1 SGHRS and CDR2 YFSETQ. V lost 2 bases and J lost 3, with 10 bases in between. This CDR3 has 14 amino acids. The CDR3 here is CASSFGRGTDTQYF. The CDR3 nucleotides read TGCGCCAGCAGCTTTGGTAGGGGTACAGATACGCAGTATTTT.

This clone appeared a single time. This chain links TRBV7-2 with TRBJ1-2, with D perhaps TRBD1 (6 bases). V lost 2 bases to trimming and J lost 1 base, with 8 bases between them. The CDR3 is made up of 14 amino acids. CDR1 and CDR2 from the germline V gene are SGHTA and FQGNSA. The CDR3 coding sequence is TGTGCCAGCAGCTTAAACAGGGATAACTATGGCTACACCTTC. Translating gives CASSLNRDNYGYTF.

This clone was observed a single time. The rearrangement links TRBV5-1 to TRBJ2-3; weak D call: TRBD1 (6 bases). The CDR3 sequence is 14 residues long. CDR1 is SGHRS, CDR2 YFSETQ, per germline. V lost 4 bases and J lost 3, with 12 bases in between. As DNA, the CDR3 is TGCGCCAGCAGCCAACAGGGTGGTACAGATACGCAGTATTTT. Its protein product is CASSQQGGTDTQYF.

The chain is built from TRBV19 and TRBJ2-1, with D possibly TRBD1 on 6 matching bases. The germline CDR1 and CDR2 sequences are LNHDA and SQIVND (reference sequence). The ends were cut back, 3 bases at V and 6 bases at J, with 18 bases in the middle. The CDR3 is 16 amino acids. DNA of the CDR3: TGTGCCAGTAGTATTGGGGCCGGGGCAGGGGCCAATGAGCAGTTCTTC. It translates to CASSIGAGAGANEQFF.

The V gene is TRBV13, the J gene TRBJ1-3; D unresolved. The CDR3 runs to 14 residues. The V end was cut by 2 bases, the J end by 0 bases, with 5 bases between. Germline V gives CDR1 PRHDT, CDR2 FYEKMQ (reference sequence). The DNA of the CDR3 is TGTGCCAGCAGCTTATTATTCTCTGGAAACACCATATATTTT. This translates into CASSLLFSGNTIYF.

This chain connects TRBV3-1 (or the pseudogene TRBV3-2) to TRBJ1-5, with 8 bases aligning to TRBD1. The CDR3 consists of 16 residues. After removal of 6 bases from V and 4 bases from J, the junction contained 11 bases not matched to a gene. Germline-derived CDR1 and CDR2 are LGHDT and YNNKEL (reference sequence). The CDR3 DNA reads TGTGCCAGCAGTCAGGGGGCGACGAGTACAAATCAGCCCCAGCATTTT. This sequence encodes CASSQGATSTNQPQHF.

J is TRBJ1-1 and V is TRBV12-5, with a tentative D call TRBD1 (5 bases). There are 14 residues in the CDR3. CDR1 and CDR2 (germline): LGHNT, FRNRAP. Trimming took off 7 bases at V and 4 bases at J, with 16 bases between the two ends. The CDR3 sequence: CASARGGDGTEAFF. As DNA, the CDR3 is TGTGCTAGTGCCCGAGGAGGGGATGGCACTGAAGCTTTCTTT. Full variable domain (missing parts from reference TRBV12-5 and TRBJ1-1): DARVTQTPRHKVTEMGQEVTMRCQPILGHNTVFWYRQTMMQGLELLAYFRNRAPLDDSGMPKDRFSAEMPDATLATLKIQPSEPRDSAVYFCASARGGDGTEAFFGQGTRLTVV.

The chain couples TRBV2 to TRBJ2-7, with D possibly matching TRBD2 (5 bases). The CDR3 sequence is 12 residues long. Germline CDR1 and CDR2: SNHLY and FYNNEI. Between the trimmed V and J ends, which lost 5 bases and 5 bases, there was a span of 10 bases. The CDR3 sequence is CASSSLVDEQYF. The CDR3 region has the DNA TGTGCCAGCAGTTCACTAGTCGACGAGCAGTACTTC.

This chain links TRBV24-1 with TRBJ2-1, with D perhaps TRBD1 (9 bases). The CDR3 is made up of 16 amino acids. The V gene's germline CDR1 is KGHDR and CDR2 SFDVKD. Trimming pared 4 bases from V and 7 bases from J, leaving 19 bases between. CDR3 bases: TGTGCCACCAGTGACCGCGGGGGGACAGGGACGAATGAGCAGTTCTTC. It yields the protein CATSDRGGTGTNEQFF.

The V gene is TRBV6-5, the J gene TRBJ1-4; D is perhaps TRBD1 (5 bases). This CDR3 spans 14 amino acids. V lost 6 bases to trimming and J lost 8 bases, with 16 bases between them. Germline CDR1 is MNHEY and CDR2 is SVGAGI. The CDR3 bases are TGTGCCAGCAGGCCCCCGGGGGTGTGGGAAAAACTGTTTTTT. This encodes CASRPPGVWEKLFF.

The V call is TRBV7-9, the J call TRBJ2-1, with D possibly being TRBD2 (6 bases). Germline CDR1 reads SEHNR; CDR2 reads FQNEAQ (reference sequence). V was cut by 3 bases and J by 15 bases, with 12 bases left in between. This CDR3 is 11 amino acids long. The CDR3 region has the DNA TGTGCCAGCAGCTTGACTAGTCATAGGTTCTTC. Translated, it gives CASSLTSHRFF.

The V and J genes are TRBV10-3 and TRBJ2-3; possible D gene TRBD1, 5 bases. The CDR3 length is 13 residues. Germline V gene lookup returns CDR1 ENHRY and CDR2 SYGVKD. V lost 4 bases to trimming and J lost 3 bases, with 8 bases between them. CDR3 in DNA: TGTGCCATCAGTGTGCAGGGTACAGATACGCAGTATTTT. As protein: CAISVQGTDTQYF.